Listed below are T cell receptor beta chains from one sample, sequenced in a study of cytomegalovirus exposure and HLA in healthy donors. Profiled with immunoSEQ multiplex PCR; TCRdb holds only in-frame clones, not every one. Altogether some 170,000 clones are present, more than 80% being singletons, with the ten largest covering 4.9%. Sequenced: PBMCs. These receptors all stem from a woman aged 18-30 years in good health and CMV-seropositive. The CDR3 runs from the conserved cysteine through the conserved F or W. Fields, in order: D gene, clone size, V gene, J gene, CDR3 DNA, CDR3 protein. D genes are given only for firm matches. Clone size is given for some rows only: seen once, a few or many times, or a class if the clone is expanded.

d_call: NA
clone_size: NA
v_call: TRBV7-6
j_call: TRBJ2-3
cdr3_nt: TGTGCCAGCAGCTTAAATGGTCGGACAGCCGACAGGGATACGCAGTATTTT
cdr3_aa: CASSLNGRTADRDTQYF

d_call: TRBD1
clone_size: NA
v_call: TRBV10-1
j_call: TRBJ1-1
cdr3_nt: TGCGCCAGCAGTGACGAGGGACAGGCGAACACTGAAGCTTTCTTT
cdr3_aa: CASSDEGQANTEAFF

d_call: NA
clone_size: NA
v_call: TRBV14
j_call: TRBJ2-7
cdr3_nt: TGTGCCAGCAGCCTAGCTAGGATCTCCTACGAGCAGTACTTC
cdr3_aa: CASSLARISYEQYF

d_call: NA
clone_size: few
v_call: TRBV30
j_call: TRBJ2-7
cdr3_nt: TGTGCCTGGGGAGGGGTACACGAGCAGTACTTC
cdr3_aa: CAWGGVHEQYF

d_call: NA
clone_size: NA
v_call: TRBV5-8
j_call: TRBJ1-2
cdr3_nt: TGTGCCAGCAGCTTCAGGGCCTCTGCGGGGGGCTACACCTTC
cdr3_aa: CASSFRASAGGYTF

d_call: NA
clone_size: few
v_call: TRBV29-1
j_call: TRBJ1-5
cdr3_nt: TGCAGCGTTTCGCGGGGGCAAGGGCCCCAGCATTTT
cdr3_aa: CSVSRGQGPQHF

d_call: TRBD1
clone_size: NA
v_call: TRBV11-3
j_call: TRBJ1-6
cdr3_nt: TGTGCCAGCAGCTTAGACAGGGGGCCGGGTTCACCCCTCCACTTT
cdr3_aa: CASSLDRGPGSPLHF

d_call: NA
clone_size: NA
v_call: TRBV5-8
j_call: TRBJ2-5
cdr3_nt: TGTGCCAGCAGCTTGGGACAGATCGAAGAGACCCAGTACTTC
cdr3_aa: CASSLGQIEETQYF

d_call: TRBD2
clone_size: NA
v_call: TRBV13
j_call: TRBJ2-4
cdr3_nt: TGTGCCAGCAGCCCCGGGGAGGGCGTTCAGTACTTC
cdr3_aa: CASSPGEGVQYF

d_call: NA
clone_size: NA
v_call: TRBV7-6
j_call: TRBJ1-4
cdr3_nt: TGTGCCAGCAGCTTGACCGGAGCAACTAATGAAAAACTGTTTTTT
cdr3_aa: CASSLTGATNEKLFF

d_call: TRBD2
clone_size: NA
v_call: TRBV7-9
j_call: TRBJ2-4
cdr3_nt: TGTGCCAGCAGCCTGCTAGCGGGGGGCGCCAAGGACATTCAGTACTTC
cdr3_aa: CASSLLAGGAKDIQYF

d_call: NA
clone_size: NA
v_call: TRBV6-5
j_call: TRBJ1-5
cdr3_nt: TGTGCCAGCAGTTACCCCAATCAGGTCGGCAATCAGCCCCAGCATTTT
cdr3_aa: CASSYPNQVGNQPQHF

d_call: TRBD2
clone_size: NA
v_call: TRBV5-6
j_call: TRBJ2-3
cdr3_nt: TGTGCCAGCACCCTAGCGGGGCACACAGATACGCAGTATTTT
cdr3_aa: CASTLAGHTDTQYF

d_call: NA
clone_size: once
v_call: TRBV4-1
j_call: TRBJ2-2
cdr3_nt: TGCGCCAGCAGCCCAGAATCTCACCCGATCTCGGGCACCGGGGAGCTGTTTTTT
cdr3_aa: CASSPESHPISGTGELFF

d_call: NA
clone_size: NA
v_call: TRBV25-1
j_call: TRBJ2-5
cdr3_nt: TGTGCCAGCAGTGTAAAAGAGACCCAGTACTTC
cdr3_aa: CASSVKETQYF

d_call: NA
clone_size: NA
v_call: TRBV9
j_call: TRBJ2-5
cdr3_nt: TGTGCCAGCAGCGGGGGCTCACTCGAAGAGACCCAGTACTTC
cdr3_aa: CASSGGSLEETQYF

d_call: TRBD2
clone_size: NA
v_call: TRBV2
j_call: TRBJ2-3
cdr3_nt: TGTGCCAGCAGCCTTAGACTAGCGGGGGCCTCGGGGGGAGATACGCAGTATTTT
cdr3_aa: CASSLRLAGASGGDTQYF

d_call: TRBD1
clone_size: NA
v_call: TRBV5-1
j_call: TRBJ2-6
cdr3_nt: TGCGCCAGCAGGCGAGCGACAGGGGTTGGCTTTGGGGCCAACGTCCTGACTTTC
cdr3_aa: CASRRATGVGFGANVLTF

d_call: NA
clone_size: few
v_call: TRBV9
j_call: TRBJ1-2
cdr3_nt: TGTGCCAGCAGCGAGACCGACAGAGTAGGTGGCTACACCTTC
cdr3_aa: CASSETDRVGGYTF

d_call: NA
clone_size: NA
v_call: TRBV16
j_call: TRBJ1-1
cdr3_nt: TGTGCCAGCAGCCAATCGGAGGGCGCGAACACTGAAGCTTTCTTT
cdr3_aa: CASSQSEGANTEAFF

d_call: NA
clone_size: NA
v_call: TRBV2
j_call: TRBJ1-2
cdr3_nt: TGTGCCAGCCCGAATGAGGTAAACTATGGCTACACCTTC
cdr3_aa: CASPNEVNYGYTF

d_call: NA
clone_size: few
v_call: TRBV6-5
j_call: TRBJ1-2
cdr3_nt: TGTGCCAGCAGTTACCCCGGGTACTATGGCTACACCTTC
cdr3_aa: CASSYPGYYGYTF

d_call: TRBD1
clone_size: once
v_call: TRBV18
j_call: TRBJ1-5
cdr3_nt: TGTGCCAGCTCACCCACAGGGGGCATGGGCAATCAGCCCCAGCATTTT
cdr3_aa: CASSPTGGMGNQPQHF

d_call: NA
clone_size: NA
v_call: TRBV11-2
j_call: TRBJ2-5
cdr3_nt: TGTGCCAGCAGCTCGAAACACGCGAGTGTGGGGGCCCAAGAGACCCAGTACTTC
cdr3_aa: CASSSKHASVGAQETQYF

d_call: TRBD2
clone_size: few
v_call: TRBV4-2
j_call: TRBJ2-2
cdr3_nt: TGTGCCAGCAGCCGCAAACCTGTAGCGGGGAAAAACACCGGGGAGCTGTTTTTT
cdr3_aa: CASSRKPVAGKNTGELFF

d_call: TRBD1
clone_size: NA
v_call: TRBV28
j_call: TRBJ1-6
cdr3_nt: TGTGCCAGCAGTAACAGGGGAGATAATTCACCCCTCCACTTT
cdr3_aa: CASSNRGDNSPLHF